A selection of T cell receptor beta chains follows, all from one sample in a study of OX40 agonist ivuxolimab in advanced cancers. TCRdb keeps only in-frame clones here, not all; method: immunoSEQ multiplex PCR. This table holds about 59,000 clones, 87% found once. This sample comprised CD4+ or CD8+ T cells sorted from blood, obtained in a trial of the OX40 agonist ivuxolimab. The receptors were sampled from an adult with an advanced solid tumor such as melanoma, head and neck, liver or kidney cancer. Each CDR3 is given with its conserved first and last residue. D genes are given only for firm matches. Not all rows give a size; the values are once, few, many and, for expanded clones, a class.

>TRBJ2-1|-|10|TRBV10-1|-
CATPVGEQFF
TGCGCCACCCCGGTGGGGGAGCAGTTCTTC
>TRBJ1-1|-|15|TRBV19|-
CASSIDRRDGAEAFF
TGTGCCAGTAGTATAGATCGAAGGGACGGCGCTGAAGCTTTCTTT
>TRBJ2-5|-|13|TRBV30|-
CAWSVTGKETQYF
TGTGCCTGGAGTGTGACGGGAAAGGAGACCCAGTACTTC
>TRBJ2-7|-|12|TRBV7-8|-
CASSSWGSEQYF
TGTGCCAGCAGCTCCTGGGGGAGCGAGCAGTACTTC
>TRBJ2-7|few|14|TRBV5-1|-
CASSLIRGGYEQYF
TGCGCCAGCAGCTTGATCAGGGGTGGTTACGAGCAGTACTTC
>TRBJ1-5|-|14|TRBV6-4|TRBD1
CASSEGQGAQPQHF
TGTGCCAGCAGTGAAGGACAGGGGGCTCAGCCCCAGCATTTT
>TRBJ1-3|-|13|TRBV2|-
CASSVGSGNTIYF
TGTGCCAGCAGTGTGGGCTCTGGAAACACCATATATTTT
>TRBJ1-1|-|13|TRBV7-2|-
CASRFTGNTEAFF
TGTGCCAGCAGATTCACAGGGAACACTGAAGCTTTCTTT
>TRBJ1-3|once|14|TRBV5-1|-
CASSTYGSGNTIYF
TGCGCCAGCAGCACCTACGGCTCTGGAAACACCATATATTTT
>TRBJ1-4|-|16|TRBV27|TRBD1
CASSSRGQGANEKLFF
TGTGCCAGCAGTAGCAGGGGACAGGGGGCGAATGAAAAACTGTTTTTT
>TRBJ2-1|once|13|TRBV6-1|-
CASGSGGLSEQFF
TGTGCCAGCGGGTCGGGGGGCTTAAGTGAGCAGTTCTTC
>TRBJ2-7|-|15|TRBV28|TRBD1
CASTIDRGSSYEQYF
TGTGCCAGCACAATAGACAGGGGGAGCTCCTACGAGCAGTACTTC
>TRBJ2-1|few|12|TRBV29-1|-
CSVDGSYNEQFF
TGCAGCGTTGACGGGTCCTACAATGAGCAGTTCTTC
>TRBJ2-3|once|16|TRBV29-1|-
CSVEDGLGLRPSTQYF
TGCAGCGTTGAGGACGGTTTGGGGTTACGTCCTAGTACGCAGTATTTT
>TRBJ2-3|-|16|TRBV5-1|-
CASRTYQNGKQDTQYF
TGCGCCAGCCGGACGTACCAAAACGGGAAACAAGATACGCAGTATTTT
>TRBJ1-3|-|13|TRBV30|-
CAWSGYSGNTIYF
TGTGCCTGGAGCGGTTACTCTGGAAACACCATATATTTT
>TRBJ2-1|-|16|TRBV2|TRBD2
CASSEKVAGGRVEQFF
TGTGCCAGCAGTGAAAAGGTAGCGGGGGGTAGGGTTGAGCAGTTCTTC
>TRBJ2-1|-|16|TRBV5-1|-
CASSLSGNPLYNEQFF
TGCGCCAGCAGCTTGTCTGGGAATCCCCTCTACAATGAGCAGTTCTTC
>TRBJ2-3|-|13|TRBV5-4|-
CASNEQGADTQYF
TGTGCCAGCAATGAGCAGGGTGCAGATACGCAGTATTTT
>TRBJ2-7|-|15|TRBV6-5|-
CASSYSGTGRYEQYF
TGTGCCAGCAGTTATAGCGGGACAGGGCGGTACGAGCAGTACTTC
>TRBJ2-7|-|18|TRBV5-1|-
CASSLPRDERRRSYEQYF
TGCGCCAGCAGCTTGCCCCGCGACGAAAGAAGGAGGTCCTACGAGCAGTACTTC
>TRBJ2-7|-|15|TRBV10-3|TRBD1
CAISPGQGGVGEQYF
TGTGCCATCAGCCCCGGACAGGGCGGAGTAGGCGAGCAGTACTTC
>TRBJ2-1|-|17|TRBV5-4|-
CASSRAERRGAYNEQFF
TGTGCCAGCAGCCGGGCCGAACGAAGGGGGGCCTACAATGAGCAGTTCTTC
>TRBJ2-2|-|14|TRBV10-2|TRBD1
CASSGQGAGGELFF
TGCGCCAGCAGTGGACAGGGGGCTGGTGGGGAGCTGTTTTTT
>TRBJ2-7|few|15|TRBV12-2|-
CASRCCRDLFYEQYF
TGTGCAAGTCGCTGTTGTAGGGACTTATTCTACGAGCAGTACTTC